These 30 T cell receptor beta chains share one sample of origin, sequenced in a study of T cell clonality in common variable immunodeficiency. Here immunoSEQ multiplex PCR was the method, and the copy in TCRdb shows in-frame clones only, minus some. This repertoire lists 42,000 or so clones without singletons; under 1.5% sits in the top ten. The material sequenced was peripheral blood mononuclear cells. The receptors were sampled from a person aged 18 to 75 in good health.

This clone has ten or more counts. Sequencing ends 3 residues short of the CDR3 end; the germline J gene provides the rest. This rearrangement joins TRBV9 to TRBJ2-2; D is ambiguous. V gave up 0 bases and J gave up 4 bases, with 7 bases separating them. CDR1 is SGDLS, CDR2 YYNGEE, per germline. This CDR3 has 14 amino acids. The DNA read from the CDR3 is TGTGCCAGCAGCGTAGCTTCGGTCACCGGGGAG. Amino acids: CASSVASVTGE. In full, the CDR3 reads CASSVASVTGELFF. Full variable domain (missing parts from reference TRBV9 and TRBJ2-2): DSGVTQTPKHLITATGQRVTLRCSPRSGDLSVYWYQQSLDQGLQFLIQYYNGEERAKGNILERFSAQQFPDLHSELNLSSLELGDSALYFCASSVASVTGELFFGEGSRLTVL.

To note about this clone: The read falls 3 residues short of the CDR3 end, and the missing part is taken from the germline J gene. The V and J genes are TRBV11-2 and TRBJ2-4, with 9 bases identical to TRBD1. The germline V gene encodes CDR1 SGHAT and CDR2 FQNNGV. This CDR3 is built from 13 residues. CDR3: CASSLVRQGGQYF. The DNA read from the CDR3 is TGTGCCAGCAGCTTAGTAAGACAGGGGGGT.

This clone was seen ten or more times. The read halts 3 residues ahead of the CDR3 end, with the missing end drawn from the germline J gene. The chain has TRBV6-2 or TRBV6-3 and TRBJ2-6, with D perhaps matching TRBD1 (6 bases). This CDR3 contains 17 residues. V was trimmed by 6 bases and J by 0 bases, leaving 15 bases between them. Germline CDR1 is MNHEY and CDR2 is SVGEGT. Incomplete CDR3 DNA: TGTGCCAGCAGACGCCACCTGGACAGCTCTGGGGCCAACGTC. Translating it yields CASRRHLDSSGANV. The full CDR3 protein is CASRRHLDSSGANVLTF.

This clone was observed many times. The read ends 3 residues before the CDR3 terminus; that terminus is restored from the germline J gene. V and J are TRBV4-2 and TRBJ2-3, with D unclear. Trimming left V 0 bases short and J 2 bases short, with 12 bases between. The CDR3 is 16 amino acids. CDR1 is LGHNA and CDR2 is YNFKEQ in the germline V gene. CDR3 protein: CASSQDTGSNTDTQYF. Incomplete CDR3 DNA: TGTGCCAGCAGCCAAGACACGGGTTCGAACACAGATACG.

This clone showed up many times. From the germline J gene comes the end of the CDR3, since the read stops 3 residues before it. The chain uses TRBV19 and TRBJ1-2; TRBD1 matches 7 bases. This CDR3 is 12 amino acids long. Germline V lookup: CDR1 LNHDA, CDR2 SQIVND (reference sequence). With 10 bases clipped from V and 4 bases from J, the junction kept 6 bases outside the gene matches. The part of the CDR3 DNA that was read is TGTGCCACCAAACAGGGGCTCTATGGC. The encoded protein is CATKQGLYG. The full CDR3 protein reads CATKQGLYGYTF.

This clone appeared a few times. The observed sequence ends 3 residues before the CDR3 terminus, with the missing tail filled in from the germline J gene. The genes are TRBV6-2 or TRBV6-3 and TRBJ2-7; D perhaps matches TRBD1 (5 bases). The CDR3 contains 14 residues. Between the trimmed V and J ends, which lost 4 bases and 3 bases, there was a span of 13 bases. Germline CDR1 reads MNHEY; CDR2 reads SVGEGT. CDR3 DNA (partial): TGTGCCAGCAGTTTCAGGGCTGCGTACTACGAG. Its protein product is CASSFRAAYYE. The whole CDR3 protein is CASSFRAAYYEQYF.

In this sample, this clone turned up many times. The CDR3 is cut off 3 residues early in the read; its end comes from the germline J gene. The V call is TRBV7-2, the J call TRBJ1-3; TRBD1 agrees at 8 bases. This CDR3 has 17 amino acids. Germline V gives CDR1 SGHTA, CDR2 FQGNSA. V lost 0 bases, J lost 2 bases, and 6 bases stayed unmatched. The chain's CDR3 is CASSLAWGQVAGNTIYF. CDR3 DNA (partial): TGTGCCAGCAGCTTAGCTTGGGGACAGGTGGCTGGAAACACC.

This clone was recorded many times. The CDR3 is cut off 3 residues early in the read; its end comes from the germline J gene. The chain recombines TRBV20-1 with TRBJ2-7, with D uncertain. CDR1 DFQATT and CDR2 SNEGSKA come from the germline V gene (reference sequence). This CDR3 has 12 amino acids. The V and J ends lost 4 bases and 2 bases respectively, with 9 bases between them. The sequenced part of the CDR3 DNA is TGCAGTGCTACAGACCGTACCTACGAG. Its protein product is CSATDRTYE. In full, the CDR3 is CSATDRTYEQYF.

There are many counts of this clone. The CDR3 is cut off 3 residues early in the read; its end comes from the germline J gene. The chain links TRBV4-2 to TRBJ2-7, with a weak D call TRBD2 (6 bases). Per the germline V gene, CDR1 is LGHNA and CDR2 is YNFKEQ. Deletions cut 1 base from V and 0 bases from J, with 7 bases between. There are 14 residues in the CDR3. CDR3 in amino acids: CASSQGAGSYEQYF. CDR3 DNA, as far as it was read: TGTGCCAGCAGCCAAGGAGCGGGCTCCTACGAG.

This clone was counted at least ten times. The read finishes 3 residues shy of the CDR3 end, and the germline J gene is used to complete it. The chain is built from TRBV5-4 and TRBJ1-2, with a tentative D call TRBD1 (6 bases). Germline-derived CDR1 and CDR2 are SGHNT and YYREEE (reference sequence). The CDR3 covers 13 residues. V was shortened by 1 base and J by 5 bases, with 9 bases between the two germline ends. CDR3 DNA, as far as it was read: TGTGCCAGCAGCTTGTCAAGGGGGTATGGC. It yields the protein CASSLSRGYG. In full, the CDR3 reads CASSLSRGYGYTF. Looking up the rest from reference TRBV5-4 and TRBJ1-2 gives the full variable domain: ETGVTQSPTHLIKTRGQQVTLRCSSQSGHNTVSWYQQALGQGPQFIFQYYREEENGRGNFPPRFSGLQFPNYSSELNVNALELDDSALYLCASSLSRGYGYTFGSGTRLTVV.

This clone was recorded many times. The sequenced fragment ends 3 residues before the CDR3 boundary, so the rest is inferred from the germline J gene. The chain employs TRBV5-1 and TRBJ2-1, with D perhaps TRBD1 (6 bases). This CDR3 spans 15 amino acids. V was shortened by 3 bases and J by 2 bases, with 12 bases between the two germline ends. Germline V gives CDR1 SGHRS, CDR2 YFSETQ. The CDR3 sequence: CASSSQGRPYNEQFF. The sequenced part of the CDR3 DNA is TGCGCCAGCAGCTCACAGGGAAGGCCCTACAATGAG.

This clone has at least ten counts. Read data end 3 residues before the CDR3 end; the end is taken from the germline J gene. V usage is TRBV20-1 and J usage is TRBJ1-2, with D possibly TRBD1 on 5 matching bases. The CDR3 is 14 residues long. Germline CDR1 is DFQATT and CDR2 is SNEGSKA (reference sequence). Trimming cost V 5 bases and J 6 bases, with 19 bases left between them. The part of the CDR3 DNA that was read is TGCAGTGCTCCCCGAGGGCGGGGACGGGATGGC. Amino acid sequence: CSAPRGRGRDG. Given in full, the CDR3 is CSAPRGRGRDGYTF.

The table lists this clone with many counts. The read ends 3 residues before the CDR3 terminus; that terminus is restored from the germline J gene. The rearrangement joins TRBV5-1 to TRBJ2-5, with TRBD2 matching over 13 bases. Germline V gene lookup returns CDR1 SGHRS and CDR2 YFSETQ. The CDR3 totals 18 residues. Trimming cost V 2 bases and J 2 bases; bases outside gene matches: 9. Incomplete CDR3 DNA: TGCGCCAGCAGCTTCTCCCGACTAGCGGGAGGCGCTCAAGAGACC. Translated: CASSFSRLAGGAQET. The full CDR3 reads CASSFSRLAGGAQETQYF.

In its sample, this clone was seen many times. The missing CDR3 end, 3 residues past where the read stops, is filled in from the germline J gene. V is TRBV20-1 and J is TRBJ2-3, with TRBD2 matching over 14 bases. The CDR3 is 14 amino acids. Germline lookup yields CDR1 DFQATT and CDR2 SNEGSKA (reference sequence). With 3 bases clipped from V and 7 bases from J, the junction kept 3 bases outside the gene matches. This CDR3 reads CSARGLAGVNTQYF. The covered CDR3 bases are TGCAGTGCTAGGGGACTAGCGGGAGTAAATACG.

Concerning this clone: The CDR3 extends 3 residues past the end of the read, so its final part is completed from the germline J gene. V usage is TRBV5-1 and J usage is TRBJ1-3; no clear D gene. Deletions cut 2 bases from V and 3 bases from J, with 6 bases between. This CDR3 spans 13 amino acids. The germline V gene has CDR1 SGHRS and CDR2 YFSETQ. The CDR3 bases that were read are TGCGCCAGCAGCTTCTACGGTGGAAACACC. This translates into CASSFYGGNT. The entire CDR3 is CASSFYGGNTIYF.

This clone was detected many times. Sequencing ends 3 residues short of the CDR3 end; the germline J gene provides the rest. This sequence joins TRBV12-3 or TRBV12-4 and TRBJ2-7; TRBD2 matches at 7 bases. V lost 6 bases and J lost 2; bases outside the gene matches: 10. The CDR3 runs to 15 residues. CDR3 protein: CASRSSGTGTYEQYF. CDR3 DNA (partial): TGTGCCAGCAGGAGCAGCGGGACGGGGACCTACGAG.

At least ten counts were recorded for this clone. The CDR3 end is not reached by the read, which stops 3 residues before it; the germline J gene fills it in. The V call is TRBV5-1, the J call TRBJ2-3; 11 nucleotides align to TRBD2. Per germline, CDR1 SGHRS and CDR2 YFSETQ. J gave up 7 bases and V 3 bases, and 10 bases lay outside the gene matches. The CDR3 covers 16 residues. CDR3 sequence: CASSSSTSGIVNTQYF. The sequenced CDR3 bases are TGCGCCAGCAGCTCCTCGACTAGCGGGATTGTGAATACG.

This clone was counted at least ten times. The read finishes 3 residues shy of the CDR3 end, and the germline J gene is used to complete it. The rearrangement joins TRBV10-3 to TRBJ1-1; possible D gene TRBD1, 5 bases. Trimming left V 2 bases short and J 3 bases short, with 10 bases between. CDR1 and CDR2 from the germline V gene are ENHRY and SYGVKD. The CDR3 is 14 residues long. The part of the CDR3 DNA that was read is TGTGCCATCAGTGAGATCAGGGCGGACACTGAA. It specifies CAISEIRADTE. The full CDR3 sequence reads CAISEIRADTEAFF.

This clone came up many times. The CDR3 end is not reached by the read, which stops 3 residues before it; the germline J gene fills it in. The V gene is TRBV18, the J gene TRBJ1-5, with 9 bases fitting TRBD1. CDR1 is KGHSH, CDR2 LQKENI, per germline. The CDR3 covers 15 residues. The V gene end was trimmed by 3 bases and the J gene end by 3 bases; junction bases not matched to a gene: 3. CDR3: CASSPGTGHNQPQHF. CDR3 bases read: TGTGCCAGCTCACCCGGGACAGGGCACAATCAGCCC.

This clone was found many times. The read stops 3 residues short of the end of the CDR3; the missing end is completed from the germline J gene. The gene calls are TRBV10-3 and TRBJ2-1; D not certain. Deletions cut 6 bases from V and 4 bases from J, with 13 bases between. Germline V gene sequence: CDR1 ENHRY, CDR2 SYGVKD. This CDR3 is 14 amino acids long. CDR3 sequence: CAISPGPRYNEQFF. CDR3 DNA (partial): TGTGCCATCAGCCCAGGCCCCCGATACAATGAG.

The sample holds many counts of this clone. The CDR3 DNA, read in part, is TGTGCCAGCAGCTTCAGGTACGAG. The encoded protein is CASSFRYE. The full CDR3 sequence reads CASSFRYEQYF. J is TRBJ2-7 and V is TRBV7-2, with D unclear. The read terminates 3 residues ahead of where the CDR3 ends, so the germline J gene completes it. CDR1 SGHTA and CDR2 FQGNSA come from the germline V gene. V gave up 3 bases and J gave up 4 bases, with 4 bases separating them. The CDR3 is 11 residues long. The variable domain in full, with the rest retrieved from reference TRBV7-2 and TRBJ2-7, is GAGVSQSPSNKVTEKGKDVELRCDPISGHTALYWYRQSLGQGLEFLIYFQGNSAPDKSGLPSDRFSAERTGGSVSTLTIQRTQQEDSAVYLCASSFRYEQYFGPGTRLTVT.

This clone appeared many times. The read terminates 3 residues before the CDR3 end, so the remaining end is supplied by the germline J gene. The rearrangement uses TRBV20-1 and TRBJ1-5, with 8 bases matching TRBD1. CDR1 is DFQATT, CDR2 SNEGSKA, per germline (reference sequence). The CDR3 consists of 16 residues. The CDR3 DNA, read in part, is TGCAGCGCAGGACAGGGAGTCTCATATACCAATCAGCCC. It translates to CSAGQGVSYTNQP. In full, the CDR3 reads CSAGQGVSYTNQPQHF.

Ten or more counts support this clone. The CDR3 is cut off 3 residues early in the read; its end comes from the germline J gene. The V call is TRBV5-1, the J call TRBJ1-4, with 7 bases aligning to TRBD1. V shed 0 bases and J 6 bases; nucleotides not matched to a gene: 5. This CDR3 has 15 residues. From germline, CDR1 is SGHRS and CDR2 YFSETQ. This CDR3 reads CASSLATGTYEKLFF. The CDR3 bases that were read are TGCGCCAGCAGCTTGGCGACAGGGACTTATGAAAAA.

There are a few counts of this clone. The CDR3 end lies 3 residues beyond the end of the read and is filled in from the germline J gene. V usage is TRBV11-2 and J usage is TRBJ1-6; D unclear. CDR1 and CDR2 (germline): SGHAT, FQNNGV. V gave up 1 base and J gave up 10 bases, with 11 bases separating them. This CDR3 contains 14 residues. CDR3 region: CASSLAGVGSPLHF. The sequenced part of the CDR3 DNA is TGTGCCAGCAGCTTAGCCGGGGTGGGATCACCC.

This clone was detected ten times or more. The CDR3 bases that were read are TGTGCCAGCAGTGAACGGCCGCTGGGGGGTAATACG. This gives the protein CASSERPLGGNT. The CDR3 in full is CASSERPLGGNTQYF. The chain is built from TRBV2 and TRBJ2-3; tentative D call: TRBD2 (6 bases). The CDR3 extends 3 residues past the end of the read, so its final part is completed from the germline J gene. The CDR3 contains 15 residues. Germline V lookup: CDR1 SNHLY, CDR2 FYNNEI. Trimming removed 2 bases at V and 7 bases at J, with 16 bases between.

This clone showed up many times. CDR3 DNA (partial): TGCAGTGCTCAAGGGGTACTAGCGGGAGGCCGGGGTAGGAATGAG. Protein sequence: CSAQGVLAGGRGRNE. The full CDR3 sequence reads CSAQGVLAGGRGRNEQFF. The chain is built from TRBV20-1 and TRBJ2-1; 12 positions match TRBD2. From the germline J gene comes the end of the CDR3, since the read stops 3 residues before it. The trim removed 5 bases at V and 7 bases at J, leaving 18 bases unmatched. Looked up from germline, CDR1 is DFQATT and CDR2 is SNEGSKA (reference sequence). The CDR3 has 18 residues.

This clone was seen many times. This CDR3 reads CASSPRTSGETQYF. The covered CDR3 bases are TGTGCCAGCAGTCCCCGTACTAGCGGGGAGACC. The rearrangement joins TRBV12-3 or TRBV12-4 to TRBJ2-5, with 9 positions matching TRBD2. With the read ending 3 residues before the CDR3 end, the germline J gene is used to fill in that end. This CDR3 is 14 amino acids long. V shed 5 bases and J 5 bases; nucleotides not matched to a gene: 6.

There are many counts of this clone. The read terminates 3 residues before the CDR3 end, so the remaining end is supplied by the germline J gene. The chain carries TRBV15 and TRBJ1-1; no reliable D call. The CDR3 spans 16 residues. Germline assignment: CDR1 LNHNV and CDR2 YYDKDF (reference sequence). The V end was cut by 1 base, the J end by 5 bases, with 17 bases between. CDR3 DNA (partial): TGTGCCACCAGCAGAGGTGTGGCCGCCGGAGGGACTGAA. It specifies CATSRGVAAGGTE. The whole CDR3 reads CATSRGVAAGGTEAFF.

This clone was seen repeatedly, ten times or more. The sequenced fragment ends 3 residues before the CDR3 boundary, so the rest is inferred from the germline J gene. V is TRBV6-2 or TRBV6-3 and J is TRBJ2-5; possible D gene TRBD2, 5 bases. V lost 2 bases, J lost 4 bases, and 8 bases lay in between. CDR3 length: 13 residues. CDR1 is MNHEY and CDR2 is SVGEGT in the germline V gene. CDR3 sequence: CASSYPAGETQYF. The sequenced part of the CDR3 DNA is TGTGCCAGCAGTTACCCTGCGGGAGAGACC.

Ten or more counts support this clone. The read finishes 3 residues shy of the CDR3 end, and the germline J gene is used to complete it. The J gene is TRBJ2-7, the V gene TRBV5-1; D might be TRBD2 (6 bases). Germline V CDR1 and CDR2: SGHRS, YFSETQ. V dropped 4 bases and J dropped 4 bases, with 15 bases sitting between them. CDR3 length: 14 amino acids. Incomplete CDR3 DNA: TGCGCCAGCAGCCTAGCGAGTGCGGAGTACGAG. Amino acids: CASSLASAEYE. The entire CDR3 is CASSLASAEYEQYF.